A few counts support the clone carrying this T cell receptor beta chain. Its antigen is unidentified. Assembly of TCR beta libraries relied on iRepertoire HTBI primers together with Arm-PCR of CDR3 regions. TCRdb ran MiXCR on the multiplex PCR reads and lists one entry per CDR3 protein. The sample contains approximately 360,000 distinct CDR3 sequences, less than 30% of which appear only once. The CDR3 has 15 amino acids. Germline V gene data show CDR1 as DFQATT and CDR2 as SNEGSKA (reference sequence). The germline V and J ends were trimmed by 0 bases and 5 bases, with 14 bases remaining between them. The entry originates in a study of regulatory T cells in long-lasting Graves disease. As for the study in general: Over 5 years of antithyroid drugs plus positive TSH receptor antibodies defined persistent Graves' disease.

Broader study findings: Relative to new patients (around 1,000), persistent patients exhibited greater sharing of public clonotypes (around 2,700).

Time point specified: persistent/refractory GD, antithyroid drugs over 5 years with positive TRAb. Scientists built the TCR library using RNA that was extracted from PBMCs. Patients were enrolled at an endocrinology department in Xi'an, China. V is TRBV20-1 and J is TRBJ1-5, with D unclear. The sequences come from peripheral blood mononuclear cells (PBMCs), collected when the disease was refractory, from a patient treated with antithyroid drugs. The TCR originated in a middle-aged woman with Graves disease. The DNA of the CDR3 is TGCAGTGCTAGAGAGGGTAAAGGGTATTATCAGCCCCAGCATTTT. Translated, it gives CSAREGKGYYQPQHF.